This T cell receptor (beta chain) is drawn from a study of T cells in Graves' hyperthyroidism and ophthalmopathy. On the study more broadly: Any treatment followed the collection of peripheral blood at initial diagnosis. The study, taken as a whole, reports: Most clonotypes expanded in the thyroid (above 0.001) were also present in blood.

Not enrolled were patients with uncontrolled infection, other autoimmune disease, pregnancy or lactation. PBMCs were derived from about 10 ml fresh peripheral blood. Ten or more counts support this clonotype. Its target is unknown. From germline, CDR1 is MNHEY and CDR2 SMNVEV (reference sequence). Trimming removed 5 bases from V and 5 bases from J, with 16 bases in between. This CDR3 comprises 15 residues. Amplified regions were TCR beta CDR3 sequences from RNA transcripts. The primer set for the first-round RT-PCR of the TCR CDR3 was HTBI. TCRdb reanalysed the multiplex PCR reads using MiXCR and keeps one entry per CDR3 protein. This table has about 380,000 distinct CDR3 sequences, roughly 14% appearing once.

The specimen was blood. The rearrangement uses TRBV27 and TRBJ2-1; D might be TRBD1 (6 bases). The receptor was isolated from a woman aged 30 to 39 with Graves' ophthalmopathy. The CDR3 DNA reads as TGTGCCAGCAGTCCCGGGGCAGGGGAGAACAATGAGCAGTTCTTC. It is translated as CASSPGAGENNEQFF.